This T cell receptor (beta chain) was obtained from a study of technical replicates of blood from several donors. The CDR3 has 17 residues. The germline CDR1 and CDR2 sequences are WSHSY and SAAADI. J lost 0 bases, V lost 3 bases, and 9 bases had no gene match. Data came from immunoSEQ multiplex PCR; TCRdb stores just in-frame clones and leaves some out. The repertoire holds 75,000 to 100,000 clones, with roughly 94% as singletons. The source material was T cells isolated from PBMCs. The chain carries TRBV10-2 and TRBJ1-2, with 8 nucleotides matching TRBD1. This receptor was obtained from a human donor in good health. The CDR3 loop is CASSEGGQELANYGYTF. The CDR3 DNA is TGCGCCAGCAGTGAAGGGGGACAGGAGTTAGCTAACTATGGCTACACCTTC.